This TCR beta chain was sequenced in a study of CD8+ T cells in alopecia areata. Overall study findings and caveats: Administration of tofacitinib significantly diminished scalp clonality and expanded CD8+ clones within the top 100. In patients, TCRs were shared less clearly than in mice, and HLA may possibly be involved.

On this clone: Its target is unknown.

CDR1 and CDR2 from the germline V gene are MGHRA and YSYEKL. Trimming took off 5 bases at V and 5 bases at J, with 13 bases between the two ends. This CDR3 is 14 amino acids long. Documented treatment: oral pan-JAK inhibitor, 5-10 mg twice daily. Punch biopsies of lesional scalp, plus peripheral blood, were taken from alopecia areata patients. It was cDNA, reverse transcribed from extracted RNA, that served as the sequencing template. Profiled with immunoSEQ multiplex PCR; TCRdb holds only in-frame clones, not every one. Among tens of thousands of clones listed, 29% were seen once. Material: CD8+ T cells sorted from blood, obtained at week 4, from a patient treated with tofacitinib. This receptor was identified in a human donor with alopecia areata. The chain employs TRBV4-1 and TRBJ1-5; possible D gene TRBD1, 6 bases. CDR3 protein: CASSDTGSDQPQHF. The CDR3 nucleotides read TGCGCCAGCAGCGATACAGGGAGCGATCAGCCCCAGCATTTT.